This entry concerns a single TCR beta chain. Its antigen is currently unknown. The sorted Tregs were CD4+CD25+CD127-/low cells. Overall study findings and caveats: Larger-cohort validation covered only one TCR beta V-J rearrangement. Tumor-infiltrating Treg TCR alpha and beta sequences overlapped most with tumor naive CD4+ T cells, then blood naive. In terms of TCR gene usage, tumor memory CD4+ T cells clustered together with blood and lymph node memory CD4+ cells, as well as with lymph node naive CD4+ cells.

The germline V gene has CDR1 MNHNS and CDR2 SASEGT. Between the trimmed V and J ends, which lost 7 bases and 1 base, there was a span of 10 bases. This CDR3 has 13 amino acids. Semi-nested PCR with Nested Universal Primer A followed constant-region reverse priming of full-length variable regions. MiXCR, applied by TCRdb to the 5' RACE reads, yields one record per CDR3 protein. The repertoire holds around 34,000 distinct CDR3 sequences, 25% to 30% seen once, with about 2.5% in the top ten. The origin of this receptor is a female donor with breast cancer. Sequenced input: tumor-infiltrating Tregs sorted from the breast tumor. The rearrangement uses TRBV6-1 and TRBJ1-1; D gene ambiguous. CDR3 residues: CASITWGNTEAFF. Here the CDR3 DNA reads TGTGCCAGCATTACATGGGGGAACACTGAAGCTTTCTTT.